The clone carrying this TCR beta chain was recorded many times. Its antigen is unknown. Samples came from axillary lymph nodes draining the breast cancer. Using its own MiXCR run on the multiplex PCR reads, TCRdb lists one record per CDR3 protein. Of around 130,000 distinct CDR3 sequences in the sample, 20% to 25% were seen once. The sample is drawn from a study of breast tumors, draining lymph nodes, adjacent tissues. Study conclusions and caveats: The data were judged consistent with most tumor T cells coming from lymph node and expanding in tumor. Tumor and nontumor repertoires were significantly more similar in luminal-like than in basal-like breast cancer.

The sample consisted of axillary lymph node tissue. The clonotype comes from a female donor with breast cancer. Some clones in this sample may be carry-over from other donors' samples.

The CDR3 loop reads CASSDRDSNQPQHF. In DNA, the CDR3 is TGTGCCAGCAGTGACAGGGATAGCAATCAGCCCCAGCATTTT. The chain combines TRBV6-5 with TRBJ1-5; 7 bases align to TRBD1. V lost 5 bases to trimming and J lost 0 bases; unmatched junction nucleotides: 1. CDR1 and CDR2 (germline): MNHEY, SVGAGI. This CDR3 spans 14 amino acids.